This entry lists 19 T cell receptor beta chains sequenced from one sample in a study of T cell repertoires and Cas9 in healthy adults. TCRdb keeps only in-frame clones here, not all; method: immunoSEQ multiplex PCR. The table lists more than 20,000 clones, just under 95% of them singletons. Input material: CD4+ effector T cells (CD127+, CD25-, CD137-, CD154-) from PBMCs; culture status not recorded. These receptors were taken from a human donor in good health.

This clone was seen once. The chain links TRBV28 to TRBJ2-6; 7 nucleotides match TRBD1. The CDR3 spans 14 residues. Trimming removed 6 bases from V and 2 bases from J; junction bases left unmatched: 1. Germline CDR1 and CDR2: MDHEN and SYDVKM. CDR3 residues: CASSGTAGANVLTF. As DNA, the CDR3 is TGTGCCAGCAGCGGGACAGCTGGGGCCAACGTCCTGACTTTC.

This chain connects TRBV7-2 to TRBJ1-6, with unresolved D. V shed 1 base and J shed 10 bases, with 8 bases lying between them. The germline V gene has CDR1 SGHTA and CDR2 FQGNSA. The CDR3 consists of 13 residues. The CDR3 is CASSLEAGSPLHF. CDR3 sequence (DNA): TGTGCCAGCAGCTTAGAGGCGGGGTCACCCCTCCACTTT.

The rearrangement joins TRBV11-2 to TRBJ1-6, with 7 bases fitting TRBD1. The junction had 1 base not matched to a gene; V was cut back by 0 bases and J by 2 bases. CDR1 and CDR2 (germline): SGHAT, FQNNGV. This CDR3 is built from 16 residues. CDR3 nucleotide sequence: TGTGCCAGCAGCTTAGAAGGGGGCACCTATAATTCACCCCTCCACTTT. This translates into CASSLEGGTYNSPLHF.

V and J are TRBV10-3 and TRBJ1-4; D is unresolved. Looked up from germline, CDR1 is ENHRY and CDR2 is SYGVKD. CDR3 length: 15 residues. The germline V and J ends were trimmed by 0 bases and 2 bases, with 7 bases remaining between them. CDR3 bases: TGTGCCATCAGTGAGTCGACAACTACTAATGAAAAACTGTTTTTT. Residues: CAISESTTTNEKLFF.

The chain joins TRBV18 to TRBJ1-4; no clear D gene. Germline values: CDR1 KGHSH, CDR2 LQKENI. V lost 6 bases and J 4 bases, leaving 9 bases between the germline ends. The CDR3 loop spans 13 amino acids. In DNA form, the CDR3 reads TGTGCCAGCTCTGTAGGGCTTAATGAAAAACTGTTTTTT. Encoded protein: CASSVGLNEKLFF.

This chain uses TRBV4-3 with TRBJ2-1, with TRBD2 matching over 8 bases. This CDR3 contains 16 residues. Unmatched junction bases numbered 5, after V lost 0 bases and J lost 4 bases. Germline values: CDR1 LGHNA, CDR2 YSLEER. The CDR3 region has the DNA TGCGCCAGCAGCCAAGATCATCGGGGGGGGTACAATGAGCAGTTCTTC. Its translation: CASSQDHRGGYNEQFF.

This sequence joins TRBV9 and TRBJ1-1; 7 bases are a match to TRBD1. CDR1 SGDLS and CDR2 YYNGEE come from the germline V gene. This CDR3 has 15 residues. V gave up 0 bases and J gave up 4 bases; unmatched junction bases: 6. The chain's CDR3 is CASSVEDRAGTEAFF. The CDR3 nucleotides are TGTGCCAGCAGCGTAGAAGACAGGGCTGGCACTGAAGCTTTCTTT.

The chain links TRBV9 to TRBJ2-1; 11 nucleotides agree with TRBD2. The CDR3 contains 16 residues. Germline-derived CDR1 and CDR2 are SGDLS and YYNGEE. The trim removed 0 bases at V and 8 bases at J, leaving 7 bases unmatched. The CDR3 sequence: CASSVVASGRWDEQFF. Written as DNA, the CDR3 is TGTGCCAGCAGCGTAGTGGCTAGCGGGAGGTGGGATGAGCAGTTCTTC.

CDR3 amino acids: CASSLERQAYGYTF. As DNA, the CDR3 is TGTGCCAGCAGCTTAGAGCGACAGGCCTATGGCTACACCTTC. The V and J genes are TRBV7-9 and TRBJ1-2, with D tentatively TRBD1 (6 bases). Trimming removed 1 base from V and 4 bases from J, with 10 bases in between. This CDR3 has 14 residues. Looked up from germline, CDR1 is SEHNR and CDR2 is FQNEAQ (reference sequence).

The CDR3 DNA reads as TGCGCCAGCAGCTCAAGGTGGGGGGGAGAGACCCAGTACTTC. Amino acid sequence: CASSSRWGGETQYF. The chain uses TRBV5-1 and TRBJ2-5, with 7 bases that match TRBD2. The CDR3 runs 14 residues. Germline assignment: CDR1 SGHRS and CDR2 YFSETQ. J was trimmed by 4 bases and V by 3 bases; bases with no gene match: 6.

The genes are TRBV30 and TRBJ1-5; D call uncertain. The V end lost 1 base, the J end lost 0 bases, and 4 bases lay between the germline ends. CDR1 GTSNPN and CDR2 SVGIG come from the germline V gene (reference sequence). The CDR3 extends over 13 amino acids. CDR3 sequence (DNA): TGTGCCTGGAGTGGGATTAGCAATCAGCCCCAGCATTTT. This translates into CAWSGISNQPQHF. Full variable domain (remainder filled in from reference TRBV30 and TRBJ1-5): SQTIHQWPATLVQPVGSPLSLECTVEGTSNPNLYWYRQAAGRGLQLLFYSVGIGQISSEVPQNLSASRPQDRQFILSSKKLLLSDSGFYLCAWSGISNQPQHFGDGTRLSIL.

V is TRBV29-1 and J is TRBJ2-3; 8 nucleotides align to TRBD2. V was pared by 7 bases and J by 3 bases, with 6 bases of the junction left unmatched. CDR1 is SQVTM, CDR2 ANQGSEA, per germline. This CDR3 comprises 13 residues. DNA of the CDR3: TGCAGCGCACGGGGGGGCCGAACAGATACGCAGTATTTT. It translates to CSARGGRTDTQYF.

The chain has TRBV5-1 and TRBJ1-5; tentatively, D is TRBD1 (6 bases). The V end lost 0 bases, the J end lost 5 bases, and 6 bases lay between the germline ends. The length of the CDR3 is 13 residues. The germline V gene has CDR1 SGHRS and CDR2 YFSETQ. CDR3 in amino acids: CASSLDRDQPQHF. DNA of the CDR3: TGCGCCAGCAGCTTGGACAGGGATCAGCCCCAGCATTTT.

The rearrangement links TRBV29-1 to TRBJ2-5, with D maybe TRBD2 (6 bases). The CDR3 extends over 14 amino acids. The germline V gene has CDR1 SQVTM and CDR2 ANQGSEA. V shed 7 bases and J shed 3 bases, with 18 bases lying between them. DNA of the CDR3: TGCAGCGCAACGATCGGGACTTCCAAAGAGACCCAGTACTTC. Amino acid sequence: CSATIGTSKETQYF.

The chain uses TRBV5-6 and TRBJ2-7, with D perhaps matching TRBD2 (5 bases). The V end was cut by 1 base, the J end by 0 bases, with 11 bases between. Germline CDR1 reads SGHDT; CDR2 reads YYEEEE. The CDR3 is made up of 15 amino acids. DNA for the CDR3: TGTGCCAGCAGCTTGCGTAGCGCTAGCTCCTACGAGCAGTACGTC. Amino acid sequence: CASSLRSASSYEQYV.

The chain carries TRBV6-5 and TRBJ1-2; a weak D match, TRBD1 (6 bases). Trimming pared 5 bases from V and 4 bases from J, leaving 14 bases between. This CDR3 contains 14 residues. The germline CDR1 and CDR2 sequences are MNHEY and SVGAGI. The CDR3 loop reads CASSEPTGLYGYTF. The CDR3 coding sequence is TGTGCCAGCAGTGAGCCGACAGGCCTCTATGGCTACACCTTC.

The chain couples TRBV10-3 to TRBJ2-2, with 10 bases matching TRBD2. The CDR3 runs to 16 residues. CDR1 and CDR2 (germline): ENHRY, SYGVKD. This CDR3 reads CATSLAGGPGEGELFF. Written as DNA, the CDR3 is TGTGCAACGAGTTTAGCGGGGGGCCCCGGCGAGGGGGAGCTGTTTTTT.

The rearrangement links TRBV7-2 to TRBJ1-4, with a possible D match to TRBD1 (5 bases). Germline V lookup: CDR1 SGHTA, CDR2 FQGNSA. The CDR3 totals 15 residues. V was trimmed by 5 bases and J by 8 bases, leaving 18 bases between them. DNA for the CDR3: TGTGCCAGCAGCCCCCGACCGGGACTGGAGGAAAAACTGTTTTTT. This codes for CASSPRPGLEEKLFF.

V gene TRBV5-4 combines with J gene TRBJ2-1, with 12 bases lining up with TRBD1. V shed 3 bases and J 5 bases; nucleotides not matched to a gene: 6. This CDR3 is 16 amino acids long. Per the germline V gene, CDR1 is SGHNT and CDR2 is YYREEE (reference sequence). CDR3 region: CASSSGQGAMNNEQFF. DNA of the CDR3: TGTGCCAGCAGCTCGGGACAGGGGGCTATGAACAATGAGCAGTTCTTC.